The clone carrying this TCR beta chain was counted only a few times. Amplification targeted TCR beta CDR3 regions from RNA transcripts. HTBI primers were the set used in a first-round RT-PCR of the TCR CDR3. TCRdb reprocessed the multiplex PCR reads with MiXCR, giving one entry per CDR3 protein. This sample has around 300,000 distinct CDR3 sequences, with approximately 19% found just once. Clinical Activity Scores of at least 3, NOSPECS grades of at least 4 and durations under 3 months characterized ophthalmopathy patients. Not enrolled were patients with uncontrolled infection, other autoimmune disease, pregnancy or lactation. About 9.4 ml fresh peripheral blood yielded the PBMCs. This entry comes from a study of T cells in Graves' hyperthyroidism and ophthalmopathy. About the study: Upon initial diagnosis and before any treatment, peripheral blood was collected.

The CDR3 is made up of 15 amino acids. Germline CDR1 and CDR2: SGHRS and YFSETQ. V shed 0 bases and J shed 0 bases, with 8 bases lying between them. The V and J genes are TRBV5-1 and TRBJ2-3; D unresolved. Sequenced input: blood. The sequence came from a man aged 45-60 years with Graves' ophthalmopathy. The CDR3 loop is CASSLGATSTDTQYF. The CDR3 DNA is TGCGCCAGCAGCTTGGGGGCTACTAGCACAGATACGCAGTATTTT.